This is a list of T cell receptor beta chains from one sample in a study of beta chain features in type 1 diabetes. Data came from immunoSEQ multiplex PCR; TCRdb stores just in-frame clones and leaves some out. This sample has under 250,000 clones; around a quarter occur once, and the top ten carry roughly 4.1%. The sequenced material came from central memory CD4+ T cells from blood. These receptors all come from a man in his thirties or forties in good health. The CDR3 runs from the conserved cysteine through the conserved F or W. The D gene is left open where the match is weak. Size is stated for part of the rows, as once, few or many counts, or as a class when the clone is expanded.

clone_size: .; j_call: TRBJ1-3; d_call: .; v_call: TRBV9; cdr3_nt: TGTGCCAGCAGCGCCGTATCAGGGACCTCTAGAAACACCATATATTTT; cdr3_aa: CASSAVSGTSRNTIYF
clone_size: .; j_call: TRBJ2-1; d_call: TRBD1; v_call: TRBV28; cdr3_nt: TGTGCCAGCAGTCCGGGACAGTGGCTGGATGAGCAGTTCTTC; cdr3_aa: CASSPGQWLDEQFF
clone_size: few; j_call: TRBJ2-5; d_call: TRBD1; v_call: TRBV4-3; cdr3_nt: TGCGCCAGCAGCCAAGGGACAGGGAGGTTTGGAGAGACCCAGTACTTC; cdr3_aa: CASSQGTGRFGETQYF
clone_size: few; j_call: TRBJ2-7; d_call: .; v_call: TRBV28; cdr3_nt: TGTGCCAGCAGTTTGCAAGGCTTAGAGCAGTACTTC; cdr3_aa: CASSLQGLEQYF
clone_size: .; j_call: TRBJ1-2; d_call: .; v_call: TRBV7-6; cdr3_nt: TGTGCCAGCAGCGGGGGTGGCTATGGCTACACCTTC; cdr3_aa: CASSGGGYGYTF
clone_size: .; j_call: TRBJ2-2; d_call: TRBD1; v_call: TRBV7-9; cdr3_nt: TGTGCCAGCAGCTGGACAGGGAACACCGGGGAGCTGTTTTTT; cdr3_aa: CASSWTGNTGELFF
clone_size: few; j_call: TRBJ1-1; d_call: .; v_call: TRBV15; cdr3_nt: TGTGCCACCAGCAGCCTACGGACAGTCATGAACACTGAAGCTTTCTTT; cdr3_aa: CATSSLRTVMNTEAFF
clone_size: few; j_call: TRBJ2-1; d_call: TRBD1; v_call: TRBV5-8; cdr3_nt: TGTGCCAGCAGCTTTCGGCGAGCCGATCGACAGGGCCCCTACAATGAGCAGTTCTTC; cdr3_aa: CASSFRRADRQGPYNEQFF
clone_size: .; j_call: TRBJ2-3; d_call: TRBD1; v_call: TRBV5-1; cdr3_nt: TGCGCCAGCAGCTGGACAGGAAAGGTCGCAGATACGCAGTATTTT; cdr3_aa: CASSWTGKVADTQYF
clone_size: .; j_call: TRBJ2-1; d_call: .; v_call: TRBV19; cdr3_nt: TGTGCCAGTAGTACCAGGTTCAATGAGCAGTTCTTC; cdr3_aa: CASSTRFNEQFF
clone_size: few; j_call: TRBJ2-7; d_call: .; v_call: TRBV6-5; cdr3_nt: TGTGCCAGCAGTTACGGCCGAGGCGTGGAGCAGTACTTC; cdr3_aa: CASSYGRGVEQYF
clone_size: few; j_call: TRBJ2-2; d_call: TRBD2; v_call: TRBV30; cdr3_nt: TGTGCCTGGAGCCCCAAGCGGGGCGCAAACACCGGGGAGCTGTTTTTT; cdr3_aa: CAWSPKRGANTGELFF
clone_size: many; j_call: TRBJ2-3; d_call: .; v_call: TRBV5-4; cdr3_nt: TGTGCCAGCAGCTTTTGGGAAGGAGCAGATACGCAGTATTTT; cdr3_aa: CASSFWEGADTQYF
clone_size: .; j_call: TRBJ2-3; d_call: .; v_call: TRBV19; cdr3_nt: TGTGCCAGTAGTATGACCAGGGCCCCGGATACGCAGTATTTT; cdr3_aa: CASSMTRAPDTQYF
clone_size: once; j_call: TRBJ2-1; d_call: TRBD2; v_call: TRBV15; cdr3_nt: TGTGCCACCAGCAAAAAAAGGACTAGCGGGGGGACCAGTGAGCAGTTCTTC; cdr3_aa: CATSKKRTSGGTSEQFF
clone_size: .; j_call: TRBJ1-5; d_call: .; v_call: TRBV5-1; cdr3_nt: TGCGCCAGCAGCTTGGACGGTTATAGCAATCAGCCCCAGCATTTT; cdr3_aa: CASSLDGYSNQPQHF
clone_size: .; j_call: TRBJ2-1; d_call: .; v_call: TRBV30; cdr3_nt: TGTGCCTGGAAGAAGGCTAGCTCCTACAATGAGCAGTTCTTC; cdr3_aa: CAWKKASSYNEQFF
clone_size: few; j_call: TRBJ2-7; d_call: .; v_call: TRBV19; cdr3_nt: TGTGCCAGTAGTATGGAGCAGGGCCCCTACGAGCAGTACTTC; cdr3_aa: CASSMEQGPYEQYF
clone_size: .; j_call: TRBJ2-3; d_call: .; v_call: TRBV7-2; cdr3_nt: TGTGCCAGCAGCTTACTACGGCGGGGAAGGGATACGCAGTATTTT; cdr3_aa: CASSLLRRGRDTQYF
clone_size: few; j_call: TRBJ1-2; d_call: .; v_call: TRBV28; cdr3_nt: TGTGCCAGCAGGCGGGGCCCGACCCAGGGTGGCTACACCTTC; cdr3_aa: CASRRGPTQGGYTF
clone_size: many; j_call: TRBJ2-7; d_call: .; v_call: TRBV13; cdr3_nt: TGTGCCAGCAGCTCGGACGGGCAATCCTACGAGCAGTACTTC; cdr3_aa: CASSSDGQSYEQYF
clone_size: few; j_call: TRBJ2-1; d_call: .; v_call: TRBV7-2; cdr3_nt: TGTGCCAGCAGCCCGGGAGTAAACAATGAGCAGTTCTTC; cdr3_aa: CASSPGVNNEQFF
clone_size: .; j_call: TRBJ1-1; d_call: TRBD1; v_call: TRBV7-2; cdr3_nt: TGTGCCAGCAGCTTCGCAGTAAGGACAGGGAGGTACACTGAAGCTTTCTTT; cdr3_aa: CASSFAVRTGRYTEAFF
clone_size: few; j_call: TRBJ2-7; d_call: .; v_call: TRBV5-5; cdr3_nt: TGTGCCAGCAGCCCCGGGGTGCACGAGCAGTACTTC; cdr3_aa: CASSPGVHEQYF
clone_size: .; j_call: TRBJ2-3; d_call: .; v_call: TRBV15; cdr3_nt: TGTGCCACCAGCACTGGACCCACAGATACGCAGTATTTT; cdr3_aa: CATSTGPTDTQYF
clone_size: few; j_call: TRBJ2-2; d_call: TRBD1; v_call: TRBV5-4; cdr3_nt: TGTGCCAGCAGACCGAACAGGGGCCCCGGGGAGCTGTTTTTT; cdr3_aa: CASRPNRGPGELFF
clone_size: .; j_call: TRBJ2-3; d_call: TRBD2; v_call: TRBV7-2; cdr3_nt: TGTGCCAGCAGCTCTCGGGGGGCTAGCGGGAGTGTCTCTGGTACGCAGTATTTT; cdr3_aa: CASSSRGASGSVSGTQYF
clone_size: .; j_call: TRBJ1-6; d_call: .; v_call: TRBV1; cdr3_nt: TGCACCAGCAGCCAAAACCACAGGGGCGATAATTCACCCCTCCACTTT; cdr3_aa: CTSSQNHRGDNSPLHF
clone_size: few; j_call: TRBJ2-3; d_call: TRBD1; v_call: TRBV9; cdr3_nt: TGTGCCAGCAGCGGCCGGGACAGGGTCACAGATACGCAGTATTTT; cdr3_aa: CASSGRDRVTDTQYF
clone_size: .; j_call: TRBJ1-1; d_call: .; v_call: TRBV20-1; cdr3_nt: TGCAGGGGGACACGAGGGACTGAAGCTTTCTTT; cdr3_aa: CRGTRGTEAFF
clone_size: .; j_call: TRBJ2-1; d_call: .; v_call: TRBV11-2; cdr3_nt: TGTGCCAGCAGCTTAGGGTCAGGGACGCATGAGCAGTTCTTC; cdr3_aa: CASSLGSGTHEQFF
clone_size: few; j_call: TRBJ2-6; d_call: TRBD1; v_call: TRBV7-2; cdr3_nt: TGTGCCAGCAGGGGACAGAGACTCTCTGGGGCCAACGTCCTGACTTTC; cdr3_aa: CASRGQRLSGANVLTF
clone_size: few; j_call: TRBJ2-7; d_call: TRBD1; v_call: TRBV30; cdr3_nt: TGTGCCTGGAGTGTCCGGGACAGGTACTACGAGCAGTACTTC; cdr3_aa: CAWSVRDRYYEQYF
clone_size: .; j_call: TRBJ2-3; d_call: .; v_call: TRBV18; cdr3_nt: TGTGCCAGCTCACCAATGGCGAGCACAGATACGCAGTATTTT; cdr3_aa: CASSPMASTDTQYF
clone_size: .; j_call: TRBJ1-1; d_call: .; v_call: TRBV7-6; cdr3_nt: TGTGCCAGCAGCTCCGATGAGAACACTGAAGCTTTCTTT; cdr3_aa: CASSSDENTEAFF
clone_size: .; j_call: TRBJ1-3; d_call: .; v_call: TRBV30; cdr3_nt: TGTGCCTGGAGCGTCAGTGGGGGTCCAGGAAACACCATATATTTT; cdr3_aa: CAWSVSGGPGNTIYF
clone_size: .; j_call: TRBJ2-7; d_call: .; v_call: TRBV4-3; cdr3_nt: TGCGCCAGCAGCCAAGATATGGGACCCTACGAGCAGTACTTC; cdr3_aa: CASSQDMGPYEQYF
clone_size: few; j_call: TRBJ1-5; d_call: .; v_call: TRBV30; cdr3_nt: TGTGCCTGGAGGAATGGCCGTGAGGGTCAGCCCCAGCATTTT; cdr3_aa: CAWRNGREGQPQHF
clone_size: .; j_call: TRBJ2-1; d_call: .; v_call: TRBV7-2; cdr3_nt: TGTGCCAGCAGCGCCCGGGCCTCACTCAATGAGCAGTTCTTC; cdr3_aa: CASSARASLNEQFF
clone_size: many; j_call: TRBJ2-7; d_call: .; v_call: TRBV2; cdr3_nt: TGTGCCAGCGCTGAGCGGAGGGACTCCTACGAGCAGTACTTC; cdr3_aa: CASAERRDSYEQYF
clone_size: .; j_call: TRBJ2-4; d_call: .; v_call: TRBV6-6; cdr3_nt: TGTGCCAGCAGCCAAGGGGTGGGCATTCAGTACTTC; cdr3_aa: CASSQGVGIQYF
clone_size: many; j_call: TRBJ2-3; d_call: .; v_call: TRBV6-5; cdr3_nt: TGTGCCAGCAGTTACCGGGGCTATCCCACAGATACGCAGTATTTT; cdr3_aa: CASSYRGYPTDTQYF